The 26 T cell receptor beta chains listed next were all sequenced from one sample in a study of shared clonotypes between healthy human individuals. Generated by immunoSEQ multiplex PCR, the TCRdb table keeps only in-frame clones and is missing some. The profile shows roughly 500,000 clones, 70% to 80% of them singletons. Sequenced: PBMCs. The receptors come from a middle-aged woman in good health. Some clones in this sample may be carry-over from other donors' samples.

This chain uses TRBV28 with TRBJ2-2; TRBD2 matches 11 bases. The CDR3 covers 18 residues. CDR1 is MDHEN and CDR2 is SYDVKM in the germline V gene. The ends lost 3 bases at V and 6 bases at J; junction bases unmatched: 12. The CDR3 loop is CASSFIGRGLAVSGELFF. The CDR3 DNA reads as TGTGCCAGCAGTTTTATTGGTAGGGGACTAGCGGTCTCCGGGGAGCTGTTTTTT.

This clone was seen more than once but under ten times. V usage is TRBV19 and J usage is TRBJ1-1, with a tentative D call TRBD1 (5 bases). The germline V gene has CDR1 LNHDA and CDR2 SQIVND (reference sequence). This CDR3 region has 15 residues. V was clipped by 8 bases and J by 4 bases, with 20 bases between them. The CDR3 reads CASQKKGTPGTEAFF. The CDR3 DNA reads TGTGCCAGTCAAAAAAAGGGGACGCCAGGCACTGAAGCTTTCTTT. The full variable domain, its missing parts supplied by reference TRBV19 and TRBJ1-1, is DGGITQSPKYLFRKEGQNVTLSCEQNLNHDAMYWYRQDPGQGLRLIYYSQIVNDFQKGDIAEGYSVSREKKESFPLTVTSAQKNPTAFYLCASQKKGTPGTEAFFGQGTRLTVV.

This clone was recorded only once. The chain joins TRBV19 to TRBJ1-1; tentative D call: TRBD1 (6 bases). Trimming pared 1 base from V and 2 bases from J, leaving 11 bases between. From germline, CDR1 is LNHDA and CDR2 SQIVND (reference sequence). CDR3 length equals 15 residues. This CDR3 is CASSIAGEANTEAFF. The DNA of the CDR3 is TGTGCCAGTAGTATAGCAGGGGAGGCCAACACTGAAGCTTTCTTT. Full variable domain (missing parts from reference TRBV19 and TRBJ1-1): DGGITQSPKYLFRKEGQNVTLSCEQNLNHDAMYWYRQDPGQGLRLIYYSQIVNDFQKGDIAEGYSVSREKKESFPLTVTSAQKNPTAFYLCASSIAGEANTEAFFGQGTRLTVV.

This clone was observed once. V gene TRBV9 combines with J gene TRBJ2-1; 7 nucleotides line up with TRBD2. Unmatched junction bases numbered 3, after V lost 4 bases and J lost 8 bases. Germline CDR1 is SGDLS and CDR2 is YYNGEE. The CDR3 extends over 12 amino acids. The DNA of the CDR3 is TGTGCCAGCAGCACAGCGGGATATGAGCAGTTCTTC. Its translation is CASSTAGYEQFF.

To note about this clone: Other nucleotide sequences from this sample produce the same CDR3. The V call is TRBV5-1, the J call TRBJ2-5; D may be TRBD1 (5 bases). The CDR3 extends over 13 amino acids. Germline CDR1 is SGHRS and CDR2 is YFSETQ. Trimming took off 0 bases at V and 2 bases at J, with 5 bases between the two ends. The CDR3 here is CASSLGTQETQYF. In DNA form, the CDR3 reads TGCGCCAGCAGCTTGGGGACACAAGAGACCCAGTACTTC.

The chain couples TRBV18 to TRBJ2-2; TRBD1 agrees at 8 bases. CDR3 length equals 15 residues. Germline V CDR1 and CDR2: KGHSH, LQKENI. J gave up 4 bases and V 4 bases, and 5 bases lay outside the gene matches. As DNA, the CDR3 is TGTGCCAGCTCACTCGACAGGGGAGGCACCGGGGAGCTGTTTTTT. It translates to CASSLDRGGTGELFF. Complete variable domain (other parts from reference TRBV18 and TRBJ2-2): NAGVMQNPRHLVRRRGQEARLRCSPMKGHSHVYWYRQLPEEGLKFMVYLQKENIIDESGMPKERFSAEFPKEGPSILRIQQVVRGDSAAYFCASSLDRGGTGELFFGEGSRLTVL.

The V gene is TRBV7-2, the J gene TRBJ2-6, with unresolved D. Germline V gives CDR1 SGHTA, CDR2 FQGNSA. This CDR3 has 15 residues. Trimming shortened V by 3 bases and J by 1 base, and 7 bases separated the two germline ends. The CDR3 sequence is CASSFLGSGANVLTF. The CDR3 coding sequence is TGTGCCAGCAGCTTCCTGGGATCTGGGGCCAACGTCCTGACTTTC.

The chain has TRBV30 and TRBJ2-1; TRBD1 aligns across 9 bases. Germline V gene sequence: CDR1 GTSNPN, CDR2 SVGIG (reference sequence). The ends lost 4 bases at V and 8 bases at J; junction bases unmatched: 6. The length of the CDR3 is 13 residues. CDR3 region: CAWTGQGVDEQFF. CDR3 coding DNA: TGTGCCTGGACGGGACAGGGTGTCGATGAGCAGTTCTTC.

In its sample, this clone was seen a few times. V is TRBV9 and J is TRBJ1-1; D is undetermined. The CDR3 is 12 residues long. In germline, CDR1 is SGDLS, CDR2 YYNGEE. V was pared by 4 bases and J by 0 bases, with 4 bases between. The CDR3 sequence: CASSRMNTEAFF. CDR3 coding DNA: TGTGCCAGCAGCCGCATGAACACTGAAGCTTTCTTT.

DNA of the CDR3: TGTGCCAGCAGTACACCCCGGGCGGGTTGGGAGCAGTTCTTC. It translates to CASSTPRAGWEQFF. V and J are TRBV27 and TRBJ2-1, with a possible D match to TRBD2 (5 bases). Germline CDR1 and CDR2: MNHEY and SMNVEV (reference sequence). This CDR3 comprises 14 residues. With 5 bases removed from V and 10 bases from J, the gap between germline ends came to 18 bases.

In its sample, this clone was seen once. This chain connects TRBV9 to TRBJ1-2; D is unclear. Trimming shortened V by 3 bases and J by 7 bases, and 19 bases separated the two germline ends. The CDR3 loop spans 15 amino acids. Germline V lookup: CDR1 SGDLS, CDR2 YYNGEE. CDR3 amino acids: CASSALGLTSSGYTF. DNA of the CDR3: TGTGCCAGCAGCGCATTGGGCCTAACCAGCTCTGGCTACACCTTC.

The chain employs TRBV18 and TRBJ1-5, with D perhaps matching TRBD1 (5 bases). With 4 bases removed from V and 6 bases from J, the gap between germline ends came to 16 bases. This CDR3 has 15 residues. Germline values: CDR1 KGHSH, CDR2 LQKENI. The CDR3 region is CASSLGGTDSQPQHF. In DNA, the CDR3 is TGTGCCAGCTCACTGGGGGGTACCGATAGTCAGCCCCAGCATTTT.

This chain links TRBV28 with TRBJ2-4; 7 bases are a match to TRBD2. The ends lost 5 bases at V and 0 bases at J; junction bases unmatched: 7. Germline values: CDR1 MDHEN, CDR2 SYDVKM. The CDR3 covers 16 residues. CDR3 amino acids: CASSVASGLAKNIQYF. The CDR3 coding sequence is TGTGCCAGCAGTGTCGCTAGCGGACTAGCCAAAAACATTCAGTACTTC.

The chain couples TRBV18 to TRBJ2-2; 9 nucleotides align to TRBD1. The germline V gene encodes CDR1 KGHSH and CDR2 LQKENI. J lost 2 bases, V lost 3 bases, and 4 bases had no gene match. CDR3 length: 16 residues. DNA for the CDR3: TGTGCCAGCTCACCTGGGACAGGGCTAAACACCGGGGAGCTGTTTTTT. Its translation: CASSPGTGLNTGELFF.

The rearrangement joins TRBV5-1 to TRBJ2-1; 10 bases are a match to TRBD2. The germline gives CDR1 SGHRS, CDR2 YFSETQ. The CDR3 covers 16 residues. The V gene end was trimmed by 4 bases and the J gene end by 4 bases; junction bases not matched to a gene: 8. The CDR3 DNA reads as TGCGCCAGCAGCGTGGGAGGACTAGCGGTTTACAATGAGCAGTTCTTC. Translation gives CASSVGGLAVYNEQFF.

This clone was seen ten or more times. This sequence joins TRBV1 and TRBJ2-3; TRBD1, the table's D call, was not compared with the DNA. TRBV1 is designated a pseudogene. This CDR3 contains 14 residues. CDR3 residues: CTNLNRAGPDTQYF. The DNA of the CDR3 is TGCACCAACCTGAATAGGGCAGGGCCAGATACGCAGTATTTT.

The CDR3 DNA is TGTGCCAGCGGCGGACAGGAGATATATGGCTACACCTTC. This encodes CASGGQEIYGYTF. The chain recombines TRBV7-9 with TRBJ1-2; TRBD1 aligns across 7 bases. J gave up 5 bases and V 8 bases, and 8 bases lay outside the gene matches. The CDR3 has 13 residues. CDR1 SEHNR and CDR2 FQNEAQ come from the germline V gene (reference sequence). The entire variable domain, with the rest obtained from reference TRBV7-9 and TRBJ1-2, is as follows: DTGVSQNPRHKITKRGQNVTFRCDPISEHNRLYWYRQTLGQGPEFLTYFQNEAQLEKSRLLSDRFSAERPKGSFSTLEIQRTEQGDSAMYLCASGGQEIYGYTFGSGTRLTVV.

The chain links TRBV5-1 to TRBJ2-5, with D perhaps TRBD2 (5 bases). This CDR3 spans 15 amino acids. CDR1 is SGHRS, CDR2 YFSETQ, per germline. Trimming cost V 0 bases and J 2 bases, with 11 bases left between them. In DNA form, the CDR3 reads TGCGCCAGCAGCTTGGTGCGGGCAGAACAAGAGACCCAGTACTTC. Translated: CASSLVRAEQETQYF.

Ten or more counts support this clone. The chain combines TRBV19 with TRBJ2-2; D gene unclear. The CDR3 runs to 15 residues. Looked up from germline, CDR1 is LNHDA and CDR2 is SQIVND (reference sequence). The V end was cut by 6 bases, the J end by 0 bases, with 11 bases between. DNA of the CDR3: TGTGCCAGTAGAGAAGGAGCTTCGAACACCGGGGAGCTGTTTTTT. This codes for CASREGASNTGELFF.

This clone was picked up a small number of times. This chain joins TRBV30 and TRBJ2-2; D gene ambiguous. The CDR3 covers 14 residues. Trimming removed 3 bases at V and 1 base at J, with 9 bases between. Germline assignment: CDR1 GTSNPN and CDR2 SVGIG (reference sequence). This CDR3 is CAWRRTVNTGELFF. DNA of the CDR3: TGTGCCTGGAGAAGGACGGTGAACACCGGGGAGCTGTTTTTT.

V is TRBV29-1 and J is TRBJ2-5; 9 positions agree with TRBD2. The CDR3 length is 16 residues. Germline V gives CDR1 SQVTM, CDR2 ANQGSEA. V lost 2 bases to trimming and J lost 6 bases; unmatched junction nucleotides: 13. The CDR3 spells CSVEPGGSGRQQTQYF. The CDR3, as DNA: TGCAGCGTTGAACCCGGTGGTAGCGGGAGACAGCAGACCCAGTACTTC.

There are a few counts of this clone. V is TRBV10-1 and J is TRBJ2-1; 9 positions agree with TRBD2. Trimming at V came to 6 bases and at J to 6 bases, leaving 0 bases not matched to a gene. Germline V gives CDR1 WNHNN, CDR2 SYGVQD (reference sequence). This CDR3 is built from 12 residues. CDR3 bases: TGCGCCAGCAGGGGACTAGCCAATGAGCAGTTCTTC. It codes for CASRGLANEQFF.

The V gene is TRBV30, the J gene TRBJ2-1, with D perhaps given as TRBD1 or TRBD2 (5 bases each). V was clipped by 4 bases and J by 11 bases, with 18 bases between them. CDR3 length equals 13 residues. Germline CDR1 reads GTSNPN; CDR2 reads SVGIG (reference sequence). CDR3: CAWIKDFQGKQFF. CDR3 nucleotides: TGTGCCTGGATCAAGGACTTTCAGGGAAAGCAGTTCTTC.

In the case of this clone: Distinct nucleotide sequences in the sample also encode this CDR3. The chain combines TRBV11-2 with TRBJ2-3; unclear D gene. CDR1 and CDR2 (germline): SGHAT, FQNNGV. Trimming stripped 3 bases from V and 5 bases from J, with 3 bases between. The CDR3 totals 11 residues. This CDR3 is CASSFGDTQYF. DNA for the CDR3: TGTGCCAGCAGCTTCGGAGATACGCAGTATTTT.

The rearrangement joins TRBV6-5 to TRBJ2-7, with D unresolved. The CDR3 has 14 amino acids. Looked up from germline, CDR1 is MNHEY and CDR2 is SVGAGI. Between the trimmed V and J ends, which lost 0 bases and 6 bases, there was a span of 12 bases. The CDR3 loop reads CASSYSSELGEQYF. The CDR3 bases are TGTGCCAGCAGTTACTCCAGCGAATTGGGCGAGCAGTACTTC.

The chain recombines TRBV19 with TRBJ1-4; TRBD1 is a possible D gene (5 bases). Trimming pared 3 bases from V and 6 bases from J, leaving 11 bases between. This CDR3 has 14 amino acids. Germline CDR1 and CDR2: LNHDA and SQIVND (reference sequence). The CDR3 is CASSMSGWDEKLFF. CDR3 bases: TGTGCCAGTAGTATGTCAGGGTGGGATGAAAAACTGTTTTTT.